This paragraph covers one T cell receptor (beta chain) sequence. There is no known antigen for this receptor. No quality values exist for individual bases; no much larger clone is one base distant. Taken with the paper, the label for time point translates to: about 28 days (+/-7) after the second vaccine dose. AZD1222 recipients given second doses at about 4 weeks or at about 12 weeks were pooled, since spike-specific TCR depth and breadth were not found to differ between the two schedules. Samples from vaccinated people were obtained from the UK trials COV001 and COV002, which included a single-blind randomized controlled phase 2/3 trial of AZD1222 (ChAdOx1 nCoV-19) in healthy adults. Trial participant PBMC samples were collected at day 0 and day 28 after the second dose for TCRbeta chain sequencing. The sample originates from a study of T cell responses to AZD1222 COVID-19 vaccine (dated by TCRdb to the early 2020s). In the study overall: TCR sequencing covered some 240 trial participants: 200 to 220 given two doses of AZD1222 and about 26 given two doses of MenACWY control vaccine. Trial participants were enrolled into age subgroups of 18-55, 56-69 and 70-plus years, which contained around 150, 29 and 61 TCR-sequenced participants, respectively.

Summary of the overall study and its limitations: Conclusions about previously exposed vaccinees are limited, since just a handful of AZD1222 recipients were seropositive for SARS-CoV-2 at baseline. Because no samples from the day 14 peak response were available, repertoires could be characterized only after the peak T cell response. Nearly half of unique spike-specific TCRs reportedly recognized epitopes outside regions mutated in the B.1.351 and B.1.1.7 variants. In the small 56-69-year group, the increase in depth fell short of significance, most likely because of low power. After two AZD1222 doses, spike-specific TCR breadth and depth were significantly higher than at day 0 and than in MenACWY recipients. Vaccine-associated CD4 TCRs spanned the whole spike protein, with dominant responses in regions 160-218 and 743-854. Participants were mostly white British and included more females than males, and it was suggested by the authors that clonal diversity may have been underestimated.

V was cut back by 6 bases and J by 5 bases, leaving a gap of 17 bases between them. Looking up the germline V gene yields CDR1 SNHLY and CDR2 FYNNEI. Taken from cysteine to phenylalanine, the CDR3 has 16 residues. This entry keeps only the CDR3 DNA: 48 bases, framed from base 1. The CDR3 regions of human TCRbeta chains were subjected to immunosequencing. As for the original processing: Repertoire TCRs were checked for matches against a reference library of SARS-CoV-2-specific TCRs that had been generated using the MIRA antigen-specificity platform. Breadth was defined as the fraction of unique TCRs that were SARS-CoV-2-associated. Depth was defined as the fraction of total T cells that were SARS-CoV-2-associated. Each spike-specific TCR was assigned to its reactive spike region and to a CD4 or CD8 class using the MIRA data. Log10-transformed breadth and depth values were compared by one-way ANOVA with Sidak's multiple comparisons tests. The clones in this table, taken by TCRdb from immuneACCESS, are in-frame only. Not every clone is retained; where verified, under half of the shortfall comes from an unresolved V gene, and the cause of the rest is unknown. That table furnishes V, J and clone size, whereas the DNA furnished D and trimming. Across this sample there are under 45,000 clones, with approximately 88% seen only once. The ten largest clonotypes hold under 20% of the sample.

This sequence was found in an adult who received the AZD1222 COVID-19 vaccine. The receptor chain draws on TRBV2 and TRBJ2-6; a tentative D match to TRBD2 spans 6 bases. This sample comprised peripheral blood, obtained 28 days after the second AZD1222 dose. In nucleotide form, the sequence is TGTGCCAGCAGGGCCGGGGGATTAGGAAGGGCCAACGTCCTGACTTTC. This is translated as CASRAGGLGRANVLTF.